The next 29 T cell receptor beta chains were all read from a single sample in a study of T-cell memory formation after mild COVID-19. MiXCR, run by TCRdb on the 5' RACE reads, gives a single entry per CDR3 protein. The repertoire holds 350,000 to 450,000 distinct CDR3 sequences, with 14% as singletons. Sequences were obtained from PBMCs or a T cell subset sorted from them (not recorded which). The receptors originated from a man between 18 and 29 years old who had mild COVID-19 (a few samples of this study predate the infection). Cell type and time point are not known.

J is TRBJ2-5 and V is TRBV7-2; D call uncertain. The CDR3 runs to 14 residues. V lost 1 base to trimming and J lost 7 bases, with 13 bases between them. Looked up from germline, CDR1 is SGHTA and CDR2 is FQGNSA. CDR3 residues: CASSLELTWGTQYF. Here the CDR3 DNA reads TGTGCCAGCAGCTTAGAACTCACCTGGGGGACCCAGTACTTC.

A few counts support this clonotype. The V call is TRBV20-1, the J call TRBJ2-7; D tentatively fits TRBD1 or TRBD2 (5 bases each). The ends were cut back, 4 bases at V and 4 bases at J, with 14 bases in the middle. This CDR3 has 13 residues. CDR1 is DFQATT, CDR2 SNEGSKA, per germline (reference sequence). The CDR3 coding sequence is TGCAGTGCTAATTTCGGGGCCGCTTACGAGCAGTACGTC. Its protein product is CSANFGAAYEQYV.

V and J are TRBV2 and TRBJ2-7; a possible D gene is TRBD1 (5 bases). CDR3 length: 14 residues. V was pared by 5 bases and J by 6 bases, with 17 bases between. CDR1 and CDR2 from the germline V gene are SNHLY and FYNNEI. The DNA of the CDR3 is TGTGCCAGCAGTACACGTTCGACAGACCTCGAGCAGTACGTC. Translation gives CASSTRSTDLEQYV.

This clonotype was detected a few times. The V call is TRBV6-1, the J call TRBJ1-4; TRBD1 agrees at 11 bases. The CDR3 has 14 residues. The V segment lost 7 bases and the J segment 4 bases; nucleotides outside the gene matches: 2. The germline V gene has CDR1 MNHNS and CDR2 SASEGT. CDR3 sequence: CASTDRGLNEKLFF. The CDR3, as DNA: TGTGCCAGCACGGACAGGGGGCTTAATGAAAAACTGTTTTTT.

The table lists this clonotype with many counts. The genes are TRBV28 and TRBJ2-6, with D possibly TRBD2 on 5 matching bases. The CDR3 spans 14 residues. V lost 11 bases to trimming and J lost 0 bases, with 11 bases between them. Germline-derived CDR1 and CDR2 are MDHEN and SYDVKM. The CDR3 sequence is CAASRGSGANVLTF. The DNA of the CDR3 is TGTGCCGCCAGTCGGGGCTCTGGGGCCAACGTCCTGACTTTC.

This clonotype was detected many times. The CDR3 region is CASSSAGGTDTQYF. The CDR3 DNA follows: TGCGCCAGCAGCTCGGCGGGGGGAACAGATACGCAGTATTTT. The chain joins TRBV5-1 to TRBJ2-3, with 8 bases that match TRBD2. The length of the CDR3 is 14 residues. CDR1 is SGHRS and CDR2 is YFSETQ in the germline V gene. The V segment lost 3 bases and the J segment 3 bases; nucleotides outside the gene matches: 3.

This clonotype has at least ten counts. The rearrangement uses TRBV7-9 and TRBJ1-2; no reliable D call. CDR1 and CDR2 (germline): SEHNR, FQNEAQ (reference sequence). The CDR3 is made up of 14 amino acids. V lost 1 base, J lost 4 bases, and 10 bases lay in between. The CDR3 nucleotides are TGTGCCAGCAGCTTAGTGGGTGCCCTCTATGGCTACACCTTC. This translates into CASSLVGALYGYTF.

V gene TRBV6-6 combines with J gene TRBJ2-7; possibly TRBD1 for D (5 bases). Trimming shortened V by 5 bases and J by 2 bases, and 10 bases separated the two germline ends. The CDR3 loop spans 13 amino acids. Per germline, CDR1 MNHNY and CDR2 SVGAGI (reference sequence). CDR3 sequence: CASSAGRAYEQYF. In DNA, the CDR3 is TGTGCCAGCAGTGCAGGGCGCGCCTACGAGCAGTACTTC.

The gene calls are TRBV5-1 and TRBJ1-4, with D uncertain. CDR3 length equals 18 residues. V shed 4 bases and J shed 0 bases, with 19 bases lying between them. Germline V gives CDR1 SGHRS, CDR2 YFSETQ. The CDR3: CASSPRAFGIATNEKLFF. The CDR3 DNA reads as TGCGCCAGCAGCCCAAGGGCCTTTGGAATTGCAACTAATGAAAAACTGTTTTTT.

This clonotype has just a few counts. The J gene is TRBJ1-2, the V gene TRBV9; TRBD1 might be the D (6 bases). The CDR3 totals 13 residues. Germline V gene lookup returns CDR1 SGDLS and CDR2 YYNGEE. V was pared by 5 bases and J by 4 bases, with 12 bases between. The CDR3 is CASSEGQPYGYTF. CDR3 in DNA: TGTGCCAGCAGTGAAGGACAGCCCTATGGCTACACCTTC.

The CDR3 region has the DNA TGTGCCAGCATGAACTGGGGCAATTCACCCCTCCACTTT. It codes for CASMNWGNSPLHF. The rearrangement joins TRBV12-3 or TRBV12-4 to TRBJ1-6; D may be TRBD1 (5 bases). The CDR3 extends over 13 amino acids. The ends were cut back, 7 bases at V and 7 bases at J, with 11 bases in the middle.

The J gene is TRBJ2-1, the V gene TRBV7-3; D possibly matches TRBD1 or TRBD2 (5 bases each). Germline V lookup: CDR1 SGHTA, CDR2 FQGTGA. This CDR3 is 14 amino acids long. Trimming shortened V by 5 bases and J by 9 bases, and 17 bases separated the two germline ends. CDR3 DNA: TGTGCCAGCAGCCCCGGGACGTCCATGGGTGAGCAGTTCTTC. Protein product: CASSPGTSMGEQFF.

This clonotype has a count of ten or more. This chain joins TRBV11-2 and TRBJ2-1; maybe TRBD2 (5 bases). The CDR3 contains 16 residues. Trimming took off 5 bases at V and 4 bases at J, with 18 bases between the two ends. In germline, CDR1 is SGHAT, CDR2 FQNNGV. The CDR3 here is CASSPSWTAQYNEQFF. The CDR3, as DNA: TGTGCCAGCAGCCCTAGCTGGACCGCTCAGTACAATGAGCAGTTCTTC.

This clonotype has a handful of counts. The chain is built from TRBV28 and TRBJ2-7; 9 bases line up with TRBD1. V shed 6 bases, J shed 5 bases, and the junction held 5 bases outside the gene matches. The CDR3 is 13 amino acids. CDR1 is MDHEN and CDR2 is SYDVKM in the germline V gene. CDR3 in amino acids: CASRRTGVDEQYV. The CDR3 nucleotides are TGTGCCAGCAGACGGACAGGGGTAGACGAGCAGTACGTC.

The chain has TRBV24-1 and TRBJ1-5; D is ambiguous. V dropped 0 bases and J dropped 5 bases, with 4 bases sitting between them. Germline-derived CDR1 and CDR2 are KGHDR and SFDVKD. The length of the CDR3 is 13 residues. CDR3 amino acids: CATSDLTDQPQHF. The CDR3 nucleotides are TGTGCCACCAGTGATTTGACCGATCAGCCCCAGCATTTT.

V and J are TRBV27 and TRBJ1-6, with TRBD1 identical over 8 bases. Germline V gene sequence: CDR1 MNHEY, CDR2 SMNVEV (reference sequence). With V trimmed by 3 bases and J by 10 bases, 2 bases remained unmatched. The CDR3 sequence is 13 residues long. CDR3: CASSFTGGSPLHF. The CDR3 DNA follows: TGTGCCAGCAGTTTTACAGGGGGGTCACCCCTCCACTTT.

This clonotype has at least ten counts. The CDR3 nucleotides are TGTGCCAGCACTATGACGGGCGGGAATGAGCAGTTCTTC. It encodes CASTMTGGNEQFF. The chain recombines TRBV6-5 with TRBJ2-1; D may be TRBD2 (5 bases). The CDR3 covers 13 residues. The V and J ends lost 7 bases and 7 bases respectively, with 14 bases between them. Germline V CDR1 and CDR2: MNHEY, SVGAGI.

This clonotype appeared a few times. The chain uses TRBV4-1 and TRBJ2-3, with D unresolved. The V and J ends lost 6 bases and 0 bases respectively, with 10 bases between them. Per germline, CDR1 MGHRA and CDR2 YSYEKL. This CDR3 has 14 residues. The CDR3 DNA follows: TGCGCCAGCAGTCCGAATTTAAGCACAGATACGCAGTATTTT. This codes for CASSPNLSTDTQYF.

The chain has TRBV6-1 and TRBJ2-1; TRBD1 matches at 9 bases. This CDR3 contains 15 residues. V lost 4 bases and J lost 4; bases outside the gene matches: 5. Germline CDR1 MNHNS, CDR2 SASEGT. CDR3 DNA sequence: TGTGCCAGCAGTGTGACCGGGACAGGGTACAATGAGCAGTTCTTC. It specifies CASSVTGTGYNEQFF.

This clonotype was counted between two and nine times. This chain joins TRBV5-6 and TRBJ2-7; D could derive from TRBD1 or TRBD2 (5 bases each). Trimming removed 4 bases from V and 3 bases from J, with 17 bases in between. Germline CDR1 and CDR2: SGHDT and YYEEEE. The CDR3 is made up of 15 amino acids. This chain's CDR3 is CASSPGEGTVYEQYF. CDR3 DNA sequence: TGTGCCAGCAGCCCGGGCGAGGGGACGGTCTACGAGCAGTACTTC.

This clonotype was counted ten times or more. The chain uses TRBV5-1 and TRBJ2-1; TRBD2 might be the D (6 bases). Trimming shortened V by 1 base and J by 2 bases, and 10 bases separated the two germline ends. Looked up from germline, CDR1 is SGHRS and CDR2 is YFSETQ. The CDR3 totals 15 residues. CDR3 in amino acids: CASSLQPGAYNEQFF. The CDR3, as DNA: TGCGCCAGCAGCTTGCAACCGGGGGCCTACAATGAGCAGTTCTTC.

This clonotype has a count of ten or more. The gene calls are TRBV6-5 and TRBJ2-3; D unclear. Germline lookup yields CDR1 MNHEY and CDR2 SVGAGI. CDR3 length: 12 amino acids. V shed 2 bases and J shed 1 base, with 1 base lying between them. The CDR3 sequence: CASSYGTDTQYF. CDR3 in DNA: TGTGCCAGCAGTTACGGCACAGATACGCAGTATTTT.

This clonotype was seen ten or more times. This chain uses TRBV4-1 with TRBJ2-3, with no clear D. The germline V and J ends were trimmed by 1 base and 4 bases, with 3 bases remaining between them. Germline V lookup: CDR1 MGHRA, CDR2 YSYEKL. The CDR3 spans 12 residues. CDR3 protein: CASSQVADTQYF. The CDR3 DNA follows: TGCGCCAGCAGCCAAGTTGCAGATACGCAGTATTTT.

This clonotype was counted a few times. V is TRBV3-1 and J is TRBJ1-2; 11 bases match TRBD1. Trimming cost V 1 base and J 7 bases; bases outside gene matches: 5. Germline CDR1 reads LGHDT; CDR2 reads YNNKEL (reference sequence). The CDR3 length is 15 residues. CDR3 bases: TGTGCCAGCAGCCAAGGCCGCGGGACAGGGGGTGGCTACACCTTC. It encodes CASSQGRGTGGGYTF.

The chain combines TRBV4-1 with TRBJ2-1; 11 bases map to TRBD2. V shed 1 base, J shed 8 bases, and the junction held 7 bases outside the gene matches. The CDR3 has 16 amino acids. In germline, CDR1 is MGHRA, CDR2 YSYEKL. CDR3 coding DNA: TGCGCCAGCAGCCAAGGGGTAGCGGGGGGGGTCGATGAGCAGTTCTTC. Protein product: CASSQGVAGGVDEQFF.

V gene TRBV10-3 combines with J gene TRBJ2-5; D is possibly TRBD2 (5 bases). Germline CDR1 is ENHRY and CDR2 is SYGVKD. The CDR3 contains 16 residues. The ends were cut back, 2 bases at V and 5 bases at J, with 18 bases in the middle. In nucleotides, the CDR3 is TGTGCCATCAGTGAGCTTCTGGTGAGGGATGGGGAGACCCAGTACTTC. Its translation: CAISELLVRDGETQYF.

This clonotype was picked up a small number of times. The V gene is TRBV28, the J gene TRBJ1-2; D not certain. Germline V gene data show CDR1 as MDHEN and CDR2 as SYDVKM. The CDR3 is 14 amino acids. Trimming stripped 0 bases from V and 8 bases from J, with 13 bases between. CDR3 loop: CASSLWDGVSGYTF. The DNA of the CDR3 is TGTGCCAGCAGTTTATGGGACGGGGTCTCAGGCTACACCTTC.

The V call is TRBV6-1, the J call TRBJ1-2, with D possibly matching TRBD1 (6 bases). Looked up from germline, CDR1 is MNHNS and CDR2 is SASEGT. V was pared by 5 bases and J by 4 bases, with 23 bases between. CDR3 length: 17 residues. The chain's CDR3 is CASSNRDTNNSPYGYTF. CDR3 DNA: TGTGCCAGCAGTAACCGGGACACAAATAATTCTCCCTATGGCTACACCTTC.

The chain employs TRBV7-3 and TRBJ2-5; a possible D gene is TRBD2 (6 bases). V lost 3 bases and J 5 bases, leaving 16 bases between the germline ends. The length of the CDR3 is 15 residues. Germline loops: CDR1 SGHTA, CDR2 FQGTGA. DNA for the CDR3: TGTGCCAGCAGCTTCGGGGGAGGTGTGGGGGAGACCCAGTACTTC. Its translation: CASSFGGGVGETQYF.